One sample yielded the 22 T cell receptor beta chains listed below, sequenced in a study of human T cells and chemical hapten exposure. Using its own MiXCR run on the 5' RACE reads, TCRdb lists one record per CDR3 protein. The profile shows around 80,000 distinct CDR3 sequences, about 16% of them singletons. Before extraction, the whole blood was not fractionated, and total RNA was taken from it. The receptors stem from a female donor in good health.

This sequence joins TRBV3-1 and TRBJ1-2, with unresolved D. The germline V gene has CDR1 LGHDT and CDR2 YNNKEL (reference sequence). Trimming left V 1 base short and J 0 bases short, with 9 bases between. The CDR3 is made up of 15 amino acids. The chain's CDR3 is CASSQGVFANYGYTF. The CDR3 DNA follows: TGTGCCAGCAGCCAAGGTGTCTTTGCTAACTATGGCTACACCTTC.

This clonotype was seen more than once but under ten times. This chain joins TRBV28 and TRBJ2-7; D is unclear. CDR1 and CDR2 (germline): MDHEN, SYDVKM. V was cut by 4 bases and J by 4 bases, with 17 bases left in between. CDR3 size: 15 residues. Written as DNA, the CDR3 is TGTGCCAGCAGTTCAACAGCCCTTTCAGGATACGAGCAGTACTTC. Translated, it gives CASSSTALSGYEQYF.

V and J are TRBV10-3 and TRBJ2-1, with 7 positions matching TRBD2. Per germline, CDR1 ENHRY and CDR2 SYGVKD. The CDR3 has 13 residues. J was trimmed by 7 bases and V by 9 bases; bases with no gene match: 9. The CDR3 DNA reads TGTGCCATACGAAGCGGGGCGACGAATGAGCAGTTCTTC. Translation: CAIRSGATNEQFF.

This chain links TRBV18 with TRBJ1-4; TRBD1 matches at 8 bases. This CDR3 is built from 14 residues. Per germline, CDR1 KGHSH and CDR2 LQKENI. V gave up 3 bases and J gave up 6 bases; unmatched junction bases: 3. The CDR3 reads CASSPGQVYEKLFF. The CDR3 bases are TGTGCCAGCTCACCGGGACAGGTCTATGAAAAACTGTTTTTT. Using reference TRBV18 and TRBJ1-4 for the parts outside the CDR3, the full variable domain is NAGVMQNPRHLVRRRGQEARLRCSPMKGHSHVYWYRQLPEEGLKFMVYLQKENIIDESGMPKERFSAEFPKEGPSILRIQQVVRGDSAAYFCASSPGQVYEKLFFGSGTQLSVL.

The chain couples TRBV7-9 to TRBJ1-4; D is perhaps TRBD1 (5 bases). The CDR3 loop spans 13 amino acids. V was shortened by 8 bases and J by 6 bases, with 13 bases between the two germline ends. Looked up from germline, CDR1 is SEHNR and CDR2 is FQNEAQ (reference sequence). The CDR3 bases are TGTGCCAGCTCGCGACAGATTGATGAAAAACTGTTTTTT. Protein sequence: CASSRQIDEKLFF. Looking up the rest from reference TRBV7-9 and TRBJ1-4 gives the full variable domain: DTGVSQNPRHKITKRGQNVTFRCDPISEHNRLYWYRQTLGQGPEFLTYFQNEAQLEKSRLLSDRFSAERPKGSFSTLEIQRTEQGDSAMYLCASSRQIDEKLFFGSGTQLSVL.

Many counts were recorded for this clonotype. The chain couples TRBV27 to TRBJ1-1; D gene uncertain. CDR3 length equals 13 residues. The germline gives CDR1 MNHEY, CDR2 SMNVEV (reference sequence). Trimming left V 2 bases short and J 5 bases short, with 9 bases between. The CDR3 DNA follows: TGTGCCAGCAGTTTAGGGCGGGGAACTGAAGCTTTCTTT. Translating gives CASSLGRGTEAFF.

The rearrangement joins TRBV4-1 to TRBJ1-2, with 7 bases matching TRBD1. The CDR3 is 18 amino acids. Trimming cost V 3 bases and J 1 base; bases outside gene matches: 14. Per the germline V gene, CDR1 is MGHRA and CDR2 is YSYEKL. The CDR3 is CASSQDPGQRPINYGYTF. The CDR3, as DNA: TGCGCCAGCAGCCAGGACCCGGGACAGAGACCGATTAACTATGGCTACACCTTC.

This clonotype came up a few times. The rearrangement joins TRBV5-1 to TRBJ1-2; 7 bases map to TRBD1. This CDR3 spans 15 amino acids. Germline V lookup: CDR1 SGHRS, CDR2 YFSETQ. V shed 3 bases, J shed 5 bases, and the junction held 10 bases outside the gene matches. The CDR3 loop is CASSYGGDSAYGYTF. CDR3 bases: TGCGCCAGCAGCTACGGAGGGGACAGTGCTTATGGCTACACCTTC.

CDR3 in DNA: TGTGCCAGCAGTGCCACCGTGAACACTGAAGCTTTCTTT. Protein sequence: CASSATVNTEAFF. The V and J genes are TRBV11-3 and TRBJ1-1, with D uncertain. This CDR3 has 13 amino acids. V gave up 6 bases and J gave up 0 bases, with 8 bases separating them. Per germline, CDR1 SGHNT and CDR2 YENEEA.

This clonotype was seen repeatedly, ten times or more. The V and J genes are TRBV5-1 and TRBJ2-4, with 7 bases identical to TRBD1. J gave up 8 bases and V 1 base, and 6 bases lay outside the gene matches. CDR3 length: 14 amino acids. CDR1 is SGHRS and CDR2 is YFSETQ in the germline V gene. CDR3 loop: CASSLNRGSHIQYF. CDR3 bases: TGCGCCAGCAGCTTGAACAGGGGATCGCACATTCAGTACTTC.

This chain uses TRBV14 with TRBJ1-1; D ambiguous. Trimming pared 0 bases from V and 3 bases from J, leaving 20 bases between. Germline assignment: CDR1 SGHDN and CDR2 FVKESK. The CDR3 has 18 amino acids. Here the CDR3 reads CASSQDERQNRGYTEAFF. The CDR3 bases are TGTGCCAGCAGCCAAGATGAGAGGCAAAACAGAGGGTACACTGAAGCTTTCTTT.

The rearrangement links TRBV4-3 to TRBJ1-2; TRBD1 aligns across 8 bases. V dropped 0 bases and J dropped 8; count of bases not matched to a gene: 8. The CDR3 is made up of 15 amino acids. The germline CDR1 and CDR2 sequences are LGHNA and YSLEER. CDR3: CASSQETGAEMGYTF. DNA for the CDR3: TGCGCCAGCAGCCAAGAGACAGGGGCTGAAATGGGCTACACCTTC.

The sample holds a few counts of this clonotype. One end of the junction does not line up with germline, which may come from a read error. The CDR3 reads CVSSDPETGGRGETEAFF. The CDR3 DNA reads TGTGTCAGCAGTGATCCCGAGACAGGGGGCCGTGGGGAAACTGAAGCTTTCTTT. The V gene is TRBV2, the J gene TRBJ1-1; 10 bases agree with TRBD1. The CDR3 is made up of 18 amino acids. From germline, CDR1 is SNHLY and CDR2 FYNNEI.

This rearrangement joins TRBV12-3 or TRBV12-4 to TRBJ1-1, with D perhaps TRBD1 (5 bases). The CDR3 has 11 residues. V shed 7 bases and J shed 4 bases, with 7 bases lying between them. The CDR3 nucleotides read TGTGCCAGCAAAAGGGGCACTGAAGCTTTCTTT. Protein sequence: CASKRGTEAFF.

This clonotype was seen a handful of times. V is TRBV12-3 or TRBV12-4 and J is TRBJ1-2; no clear D gene. The CDR3 has 13 amino acids. V lost 10 bases and J lost 1, with 13 bases in between. The chain's CDR3 is CATLPNGNYGYTF. The DNA for the CDR3 is TGTGCCACCTTGCCGAATGGTAACTATGGCTACACCTTC.

The rearrangement uses TRBV28 and TRBJ1-4, with D perhaps matching TRBD1 (5 bases). CDR3 length: 15 amino acids. The germline gives CDR1 MDHEN, CDR2 SYDVKM. Trimming left V 5 bases short and J 5 bases short, with 15 bases between. The CDR3 loop reads CASSTPGTENEKLFF. DNA of the CDR3: TGTGCCAGCAGTACTCCCGGGACTGAGAATGAAAAACTGTTTTTT.

V gene TRBV25-1 combines with J gene TRBJ1-2; D unresolved. The germline CDR1 and CDR2 sequences are MGHDK and SYGVNS. The CDR3 runs to 12 residues. V was cut by 0 bases and J by 6 bases, with 5 bases left in between. The CDR3 loop reads CASSEYGDGYTF. The DNA for the CDR3 is TGTGCCAGCAGTGAATATGGGGATGGCTACACCTTC.

The chain is built from TRBV5-4 and TRBJ2-7; TRBD2 agrees at 14 bases. The CDR3 spans 15 residues. V lost 4 bases to trimming and J lost 3 bases; unmatched junction nucleotides: 3. CDR1 and CDR2 (germline): SGHNT, YYREEE (reference sequence). The CDR3 sequence: CASSAGTSGGYEQYF. In nucleotides, the CDR3 is TGTGCCAGCAGCGCAGGGACTAGCGGGGGCTACGAGCAGTACTTC.

This chain joins TRBV5-4 and TRBJ1-6; the D gene is possibly TRBD1 (5 bases). The CDR3 spans 14 residues. Trimming removed 2 bases at V and 6 bases at J, with 9 bases between. CDR1 SGHNT and CDR2 YYREEE come from the germline V gene (reference sequence). The CDR3 here is CASSFDRSNSPLHF. CDR3 coding DNA: TGTGCCAGCAGCTTTGACAGATCTAATTCACCCCTCCACTTT.

The sample holds a few counts of this clonotype. The chain couples TRBV28 to TRBJ1-2; D ambiguous. Trimming removed 2 bases at V and 5 bases at J, with 9 bases between. The CDR3 contains 13 residues. CDR1 MDHEN and CDR2 SYDVKM come from the germline V gene. CDR3 amino acids: CASSLEGWYGYTF. The DNA of the CDR3 is TGTGCCAGCAGTTTAGAGGGTTGGTATGGCTACACCTTC.

This clonotype was detected many times. V and J are TRBV28 and TRBJ2-7, with 7 nucleotides matching TRBD1. The CDR3 totals 14 residues. V shed 6 bases, J shed 0 bases, and the junction held 5 bases outside the gene matches. Germline lookup yields CDR1 MDHEN and CDR2 SYDVKM. This CDR3 is CASRTGTVSYEQYF. The CDR3 region has the DNA TGTGCCAGCAGGACCGGGACAGTCTCCTACGAGCAGTACTTC.

The rearrangement links TRBV7-2 to TRBJ2-1; 8 bases match TRBD2. Germline V gene sequence: CDR1 SGHTA, CDR2 FQGNSA. Losses at the gene ends were 1 base for V and 16 bases for J; bases not matched to a gene: 15. The CDR3 has 15 amino acids. The CDR3: CASSLGATAGALQFF. The CDR3 nucleotides read TGTGCCAGCAGCTTAGGGGCGACAGCGGGGGCCCTCCAATTCTTC. The variable domain in full, with the rest retrieved from reference TRBV7-2 and TRBJ2-1, is GAGVSQSPSNKVTEKGKDVELRCDPISGHTALYWYRQSLGQGLEFLIYFQGNSAPDKSGLPSDRFSAERTGGSVSTLTIQRTQQEDSAVYLCASSLGATAGALQFFGPGTRLTVL.